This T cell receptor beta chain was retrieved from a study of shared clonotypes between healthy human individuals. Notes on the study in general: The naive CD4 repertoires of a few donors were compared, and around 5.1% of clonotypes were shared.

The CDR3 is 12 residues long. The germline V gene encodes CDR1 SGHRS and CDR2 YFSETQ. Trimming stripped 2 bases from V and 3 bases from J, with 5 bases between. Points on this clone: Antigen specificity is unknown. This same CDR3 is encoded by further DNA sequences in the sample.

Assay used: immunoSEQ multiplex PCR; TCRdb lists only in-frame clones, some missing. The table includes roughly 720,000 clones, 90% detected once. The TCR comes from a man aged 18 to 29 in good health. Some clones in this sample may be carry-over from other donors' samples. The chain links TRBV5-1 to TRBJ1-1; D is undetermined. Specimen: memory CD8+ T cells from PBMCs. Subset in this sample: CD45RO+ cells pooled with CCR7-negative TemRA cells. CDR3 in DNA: TGCGCCAGCAGCTTACTAGACACTGAAGCTTTCTTT. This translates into CASSLLDTEAFF.